Described below is a single T cell receptor beta chain sequence and its context. This clone was seen at least ten times. Its target antigen remains unknown. Per-nucleotide qualities are absent, and no much larger clonotype sits a single base away. The sample belongs to a study of metastatic and nonmetastatic thyroid tumors (dated by TCRdb to the early 2020s). For context, the study as a whole: The researchers compared repertoires between peripheral blood samples and tumor or nodule tissue samples from patients with malignant or benign thyroid disease. Findings and caveats that apply to the study as a whole: In both blood and tumor samples, malignant tumors were reported to have significantly higher TCR beta diversity than benign nodules.

No treatment had been received by any patient before thyroid surgery. Using T-cell receptor beta sequencing, the researchers looked back retrospectively at clinical samples from patients, gathered between about 2011 and 2018. V loses 6 bases of germline sequence and J loses 6 bases, and the interval between the two ends is 17 bases. CDR1 MNHNS and CDR2 SASEGT were looked up in the germline V gene. The CDR3 starts with the cysteine, ends with the phenylalanine, and has 14 residues. Kept here is only the CDR3 DNA, which spans 42 bases and is read in frame from base 1. Libraries were constructed by PCR. Instrument on record: Illumina HiSeq 4000. High-throughput sequencing was used to profile the TCR beta-chain CDR3 region of each patient. The authors processed their data as follows. A classifier to discriminate distant-metastatic papillary thyroid cancer patients was built from CDR3 differences across clinicopathological groups. The Shannon index was used to measure repertoire diversity, and the Morisita-Horn index was used to measure how similar tumor and blood repertoires were. TCRdb redid the processing of the public reads, applying fastp at Q25 and MiXCR, and retained in-frame beta chains. TCRdb's processing, not the study's, gives the V and J calls here. The sample has some 40,000 clones on record, approximately 17% of them singletons. The top ten clonotypes cover roughly 13% of the sample.

Recombination joined TRBV6-1 with TRBJ1-1, with the identity of the D gene unclear. The sequence came from a female donor with papillary thyroid cancer or a benign thyroid nodule (not recorded which). Some clones in this sample may be carry-over from other donors' samples. Input material: tumor tissue. The nucleotide sequence is TGTGCCAGCAGGACGCGCGGGATGAGTGCTGAAGCTTTCTTT. The resulting protein is CASRTRGMSAEAFF.